The entry that follows covers one TCR beta chain sequence. The data belong to a study of blood T cell repertoires in COVID-19. Looking at the study overall: The cDNA or gDNA used as material had been derived from T cells, B-cell-depleted T cells, or PBMCs.

Per the original data handling: Estimated nucleated cell counts came from reference gene primer amplification. Libraries were prepared by immunoSEQ multiplex PCR; TCRdb keeps only in-frame clonotypes and omits some of them. D and trimming come from the DNA, and the V and J calls and clone size come from that table. The sample has around 50,000 clones; roughly 90% are singletons. The sample was peripheral blood. This clonotype was sampled from a human donor in a cohort sampled during active COVID-19.

This CDR3 reads CASSLPTSDTQYF. The DNA of the CDR3 is TGTGCCAGCAGCTTGCCGACTAGCGACACGCAGTATTTT. V gene TRBV5-4 combines with J gene TRBJ2-3; TRBD2 agrees at 8 bases. The CDR3 runs to 13 residues. V lost 1 base, J lost 9 bases, and 4 bases stayed unmatched. The germline CDR1 and CDR2 sequences are SGHNT and YYREEE (reference sequence).